This entry is about one T cell receptor beta chain. Its specificity is unknown. In TCRdb, the 5' RACE reads were re-called with MiXCR into one record per CDR3 protein. The data show 1.5 million to 2 million distinct CDR3 sequences, about 31% seen once. This sample was included in a study of identical twins. Study-level results: Researchers reported weaker excess twin sharing in beta out-of-frame sequences. Without tracking the same donors, conclusions rested on cross-sectional statistical analysis. Excess low generation probability was seen in twin-shared out-of-frame alpha sequences.

The CDR3 contains 16 residues. Germline CDR1 and CDR2: DFQATT and SNEGSKA (reference sequence). Losses at the gene ends were 0 bases for V and 4 bases for J; bases not matched to a gene: 7. Sequencing was performed on cord blood. The chain is built from TRBV20-1 and TRBJ2-1, with TRBD2 identical over 9 bases. The source is a newborn girl in good health. For the CDR3, the DNA is TGCAGTGCTAGAGATAGACTAGCGGCTTTTTACAATGAGCAGTTCTTC. Translated, it gives CSARDRLAAFYNEQFF.